This T cell receptor (beta chain) derives from a study of T cell repertoires in cytomegalovirus infection. General observations from the study: Public TCR beta family frequency separated CMV-and-HLA carriers, including in an independent cohort.

This clonotype was recorded a few times. What it recognizes is unknown. This CDR3 spans 18 amino acids. Germline V gene data show CDR1 as SGHNT and CDR2 as YYREEE (reference sequence). With 4 bases clipped from V and 0 bases from J, the junction kept 12 bases outside the gene matches. TCRdb ran MiXCR on the reads and lists one entry per CDR3 protein. The table includes around 740,000 distinct CDR3 sequences, roughly 35% detected once. The specimen was PBMCs. The chain carries TRBV5-4 and TRBJ2-1, with 8 bases matching TRBD2. This receptor was identified in a human donor in good health (CMV status not recorded). Some clones in this sample may be carry-over from other donors' samples. CDR3 nucleotides: TGTGCCAGCAGCACAGAGAAACCGGGACTAGGCTCCTACAATGAGCAGTTCTTC. Its translation is CASSTEKPGLGSYNEQFF.